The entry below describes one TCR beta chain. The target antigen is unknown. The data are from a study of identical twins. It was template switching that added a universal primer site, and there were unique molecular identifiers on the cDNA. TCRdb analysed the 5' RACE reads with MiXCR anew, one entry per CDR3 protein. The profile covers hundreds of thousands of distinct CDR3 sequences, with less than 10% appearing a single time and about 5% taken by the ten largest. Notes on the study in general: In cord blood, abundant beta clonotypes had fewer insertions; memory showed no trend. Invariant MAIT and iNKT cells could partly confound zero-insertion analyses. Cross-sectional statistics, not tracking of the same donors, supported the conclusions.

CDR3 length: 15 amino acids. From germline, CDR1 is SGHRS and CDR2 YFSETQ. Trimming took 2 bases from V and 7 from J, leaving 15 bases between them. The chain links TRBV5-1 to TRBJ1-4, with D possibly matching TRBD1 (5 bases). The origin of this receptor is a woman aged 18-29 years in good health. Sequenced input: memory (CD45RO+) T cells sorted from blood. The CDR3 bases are TGCGCCAGCAGCTTTTTTGGGGGATCGGGTGAAAAACTGTTTTTT. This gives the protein CASSFFGGSGEKLFF.